The 2 T cell receptor beta chains below were found in one sample sequenced in a study of CD8+CD57+ T cells in acquired aplastic anemia. Sequencing was done on patients that had shown CD8+CD57+ cell expansion by flow cytometry. The use of genomic DNA as template underpinned the TCR beta VDJ and CDR3 profiling. Using its own MiXCR run on the reads, TCRdb lists one record per CDR3 protein. In the table there are about 200,000 distinct CDR3 sequences, 65% of which are singletons. The sample was sorted CD4+, CD8+, or CD8+CD57+ T cells (not recorded which) from PBMCs. The origin of the receptors is a human donor with aplastic anemia.

V is TRBV9 and J is TRBJ2-3, with 7 bases matching TRBD2. Germline V CDR1 and CDR2: SGDLS, YYNGEE. V was clipped by 0 bases and J by 5 bases; unmatched bases: 6. The CDR3 runs 15 residues. Written as DNA, the CDR3 is TGTGCCAGCAGCGTAGACCCTAGCGGAGTAGATACGCAGTATTTT. This sequence encodes CASSVDPSGVDTQYF.

J is TRBJ1-5 and V is TRBV19; 10 nucleotides match TRBD1. The CDR3 covers 18 residues. With 4 bases clipped from V and 0 bases from J, the junction kept 9 bases outside the gene matches. CDR1 LNHDA and CDR2 SQIVND come from the germline V gene (reference sequence). CDR3 sequence (DNA): TGTGCCAGTAGTAAAACCGGGACAGGGGCGTATAGCAATCAGCCCCAGCATTTT. Encoded protein: CASSKTGTGAYSNQPQHF.